This T cell receptor (beta chain) was sequenced during a study of T cell changes during pregnancy in multiple sclerosis. The repertoire was sequenced with immunoSEQ multiplex PCR; TCRdb's copy has only in-frame clones and lacks some. The table shows 70,000 or so clones, with over 90% occurring only once. This CDR3 has 15 amino acids. The germline V gene encodes CDR1 SGHKS and CDR2 YYEKEE (reference sequence). V lost 0 bases to trimming and J lost 6 bases, with 13 bases between them. The receptor comes from a female donor with multiple sclerosis, enrolled in a pregnancy study. Sequencing was performed on CD4+ T cells from peripheral blood mononuclear cells, taken after pregnancy. The chain carries TRBV5-5 and TRBJ1-5; unclear D gene. CDR3 nucleotides: TGTGCCAGCAGCTTGGACCCGGGGTTGGTTCAGCCCCAGCATTTT. It codes for CASSLDPGLVQPQHF.